This T cell receptor (beta chain) was documented in a study of cytomegalovirus exposure and HLA in healthy donors. This PCR relied on a set of 60 Vbeta primers and 13 Jbeta primers. The method was immunoSEQ multiplex PCR; TCRdb's version includes in-frame clones alone and lacks a portion of them. The table lists 140,000 to 150,000 clones, about two thirds of them singletons. Germline loops: CDR1 MNHNS, CDR2 SASEGT. The CDR3 runs to 15 residues. Trimming at V came to 7 bases and at J to 0 bases, leaving 8 bases not matched to a gene. Sequenced material: PBMCs. The source is a man aged 40-49 years in good health and CMV-seronegative. The chain links TRBV6-1 to TRBJ2-7; 8 nucleotides match TRBD1. The CDR3 nucleotides are TGTGCCAGCAAAATGACAGGGGCCTCCTCCTACGAGCAGTACTTC. Translation: CASKMTGASSYEQYF.